Below, 14 T cell receptor beta chains from the same sample are listed, as sequenced in a study of response to subunit inactivated influenza vaccine. One entry per CDR3 protein results from TCRdb running MiXCR on the RT-PCR reads. This sample has approximately 500,000 distinct CDR3 sequences, with around 15% found just once. The starting material was PBMCs from blood, obtained about 12 days after vaccination. The receptors were gathered from a man aged 45 to 65 who received an inactivated influenza vaccine.

The sample holds a few counts of this clonotype. The chain has TRBV12-3 or TRBV12-4 and TRBJ2-5, with 9 bases fitting TRBD2. CDR3 size: 13 residues. Unmatched junction bases numbered 4, after V lost 6 bases and J lost 5 bases. Here the CDR3 reads CASSIAGVETQYF. The CDR3, as DNA: TGTGCCAGCAGCATAGCGGGGGTGGAGACCCAGTACTTC.

The gene calls are TRBV20-1 and TRBJ2-1, with 8 positions matching TRBD2. This CDR3 contains 18 residues. V was pared by 6 bases and J by 3 bases, with 19 bases of the junction left unmatched. The germline V gene encodes CDR1 DFQATT and CDR2 SNEGSKA (reference sequence). CDR3 in DNA: TGCAGTGCAGACCAGGGAGGCGGGGGTCTAGCGGGCTACAATGAGCAGTTCTTC. It specifies CSADQGGGGLAGYNEQFF.

This clonotype was observed at least ten times. The CDR3 coding sequence is TGTGCCAGCAGTCCTTCGGCGGACCCTATTGGGACCCAGTACTTC. Amino acid sequence: CASSPSADPIGTQYF. The chain couples TRBV12-3 or TRBV12-4 to TRBJ2-5, with D unclear. The CDR3 contains 15 residues. Between the trimmed V and J ends, which lost 5 bases and 7 bases, there was a span of 20 bases.

The V call is TRBV7-2, the J call TRBJ1-1; D gene uncertain. Deletions cut 7 bases from V and 1 base from J, with 16 bases between. The CDR3 is 15 amino acids. Germline lookup yields CDR1 SGHTA and CDR2 FQGNSA. As DNA, the CDR3 is TGTGCCAGCACCCTTATACGAGGAGCGAACACTGAAGCTTTCTTT. Its protein product is CASTLIRGANTEAFF.

There are a few counts of this clonotype. The gene calls are TRBV6-2 or TRBV6-3 and TRBJ1-5; no clear D gene. V lost 0 bases to trimming and J lost 3 bases, with 9 bases between them. Per the germline V gene, CDR1 is MNHEY and CDR2 is SVGEGT. This CDR3 contains 15 residues. The CDR3 protein is CASSYSSFNNQPQHF. The CDR3 DNA reads TGTGCCAGCAGTTACTCGAGTTTCAACAATCAGCCCCAGCATTTT.

There are a few counts of this clonotype. The V call is TRBV19, the J call TRBJ1-5; D is possibly TRBD1 (5 bases). The CDR3 loop spans 15 amino acids. V was pared by 3 bases and J by 6 bases, with 15 bases between. Germline V CDR1 and CDR2: LNHDA, SQIVND (reference sequence). CDR3 loop: CASSIGGARVQPQHF. The CDR3 DNA reads as TGTGCCAGTAGTATTGGAGGGGCTCGGGTTCAGCCCCAGCATTTT. The entire variable domain, with the rest obtained from reference TRBV19 and TRBJ1-5, is as follows: DGGITQSPKYLFRKEGQNVTLSCEQNLNHDAMYWYRQDPGQGLRLIYYSQIVNDFQKGDIAEGYSVSREKKESFPLTVTSAQKNPTAFYLCASSIGGARVQPQHFGDGTRLSIL.

The J gene is TRBJ2-1, the V gene TRBV25-1, with 9 positions matching TRBD2. Germline V gene lookup returns CDR1 MGHDK and CDR2 SYGVNS. J gave up 5 bases and V 5 bases, and 10 bases lay outside the gene matches. CDR3 length: 16 amino acids. The CDR3 here is CASSPVSGSRHNEQFF. The CDR3 DNA is TGTGCCAGCAGTCCCGTTAGCGGGAGTAGGCACAATGAGCAGTTCTTC.

Only a few counts were recorded for this clonotype. The J gene is TRBJ1-1, the V gene TRBV5-1; D ambiguous. CDR3 length equals 14 residues. CDR1 is SGHRS and CDR2 is YFSETQ in the germline V gene. V was cut by 2 bases and J by 3 bases, with 11 bases left in between. The CDR3 region has the DNA TGCGCCAGCAGCTTAGAGGGCGGGTACACTGAAGCTTTCTTT. Translating it yields CASSLEGGYTEAFF.

This clonotype was recorded only once. The chain employs TRBV7-6 and TRBJ2-2; D perhaps matches TRBD1 (5 bases). Germline V gene data show CDR1 as SGHVS and CDR2 as FNYEAQ. The CDR3 is 16 amino acids. Trimming took 3 bases from V and 1 from J, leaving 12 bases between them. The chain's CDR3 is CASSFGHRQNTGELFF. The CDR3 DNA follows: TGTGCCAGCAGCTTTGGACACCGACAGAACACCGGGGAGCTGTTTTTT.

This clonotype was detected many times. The rearrangement joins TRBV27 to TRBJ2-5; D remains unclear. Trimming cost V 5 bases and J 7 bases, with 20 bases left between them. The germline V gene has CDR1 MNHEY and CDR2 SMNVEV (reference sequence). CDR3 length equals 15 residues. The CDR3 here is CASSPQTAMVRTQYF. The DNA of the CDR3 is TGTGCCAGCAGTCCACAAACGGCGATGGTGAGGACCCAGTACTTC.

This clonotype was seen more than once but under ten times. This rearrangement joins TRBV20-1 to TRBJ2-3; a weak D match, TRBD2 (6 bases). Trimming removed 5 bases from V and 0 bases from J, with 15 bases in between. The germline gives CDR1 DFQATT, CDR2 SNEGSKA (reference sequence). The CDR3 sequence is 15 residues long. This CDR3 is CSAPAPGLSTDTQYF. The CDR3 DNA sequence: TGCAGTGCTCCAGCTCCGGGACTCAGCACAGATACGCAGTATTTT.

This clonotype has just a few counts. The V and J genes are TRBV9 and TRBJ2-2; the match to TRBD2 covers 12 bases. V was clipped by 4 bases and J by 6 bases; unmatched bases: 7. Looked up from germline, CDR1 is SGDLS and CDR2 is YYNGEE. The CDR3 length is 16 residues. This CDR3 reads CASSPTTSGGPGELFF. The CDR3 DNA reads as TGTGCCAGCAGCCCAACGACTAGCGGGGGTCCCGGGGAGCTGTTTTTT.

V is TRBV7-8 and J is TRBJ2-1, with TRBD2 matching 8 bases. With V trimmed by 8 bases and J by 10 bases, 4 bases remained unmatched. This CDR3 is 11 amino acids long. Germline lookup yields CDR1 SGHVS and CDR2 FQNEAQ. The CDR3 reads CASRRGAEQFF. The CDR3 DNA reads as TGTGCCAGCCGGCGGGGGGCGGAGCAGTTCTTC.

The CDR3 DNA reads as TGCGCCAGCAGCTTGGAGGGGGTGGACCGACACAATGAGCAGTTCTTC. This gives the protein CASSLEGVDRHNEQFF. The chain uses TRBV5-1 and TRBJ2-1, with D possibly matching TRBD1 (6 bases). Germline loops: CDR1 SGHRS, CDR2 YFSETQ. V shed 0 bases and J shed 5 bases, with 15 bases lying between them. CDR3 size: 16 residues.